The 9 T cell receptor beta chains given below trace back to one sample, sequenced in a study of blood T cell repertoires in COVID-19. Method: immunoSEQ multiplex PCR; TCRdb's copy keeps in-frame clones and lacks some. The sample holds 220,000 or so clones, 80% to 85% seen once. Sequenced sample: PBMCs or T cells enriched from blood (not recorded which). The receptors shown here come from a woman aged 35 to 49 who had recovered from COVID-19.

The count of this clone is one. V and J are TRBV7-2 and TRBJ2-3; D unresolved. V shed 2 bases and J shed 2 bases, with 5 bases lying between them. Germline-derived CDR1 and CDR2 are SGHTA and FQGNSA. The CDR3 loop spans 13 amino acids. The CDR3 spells CASSLQVTDTQYF. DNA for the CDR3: TGTGCCAGCAGCTTACAGGTCACAGATACGCAGTATTTT.

CDR3 sequence reads: CASSQQGHSNEQFF. CDR3 nucleotide sequence: TGTGCCAGCAGCCAACAGGGGCATAGCAATGAGCAGTTCTTC. The chain links TRBV9 to TRBJ2-1; 7 nucleotides agree with TRBD1. The junction had 7 bases not matched to a gene; V was cut back by 4 bases and J by 6 bases. CDR1 and CDR2 (germline): SGDLS, YYNGEE. The CDR3 consists of 14 residues. The full variable domain, in which reference TRBV9 and TRBJ2-1 provide the parts outside the CDR3, is DSGVTQTPKHLITATGQRVTLRCSPRSGDLSVYWYQQSLDQGLQFLIQYYNGEERAKGNILERFSAQQFPDLHSELNLSSLELGDSALYFCASSQQGHSNEQFFGPGTRLTVL.

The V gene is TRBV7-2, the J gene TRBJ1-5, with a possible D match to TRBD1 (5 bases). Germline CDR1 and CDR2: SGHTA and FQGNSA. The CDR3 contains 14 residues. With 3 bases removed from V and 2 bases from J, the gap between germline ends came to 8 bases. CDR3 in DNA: TGTGCCAGCAGCTTGATGACAGGCAATCAGCCCCAGCATTTT. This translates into CASSLMTGNQPQHF.

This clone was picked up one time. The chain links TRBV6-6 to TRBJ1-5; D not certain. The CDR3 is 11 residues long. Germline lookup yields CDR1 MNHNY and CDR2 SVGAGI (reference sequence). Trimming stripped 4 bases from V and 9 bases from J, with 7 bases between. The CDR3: CASSSTGPQHF. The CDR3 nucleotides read TGTGCCAGCAGTTCGACGGGGCCCCAGCATTTT.

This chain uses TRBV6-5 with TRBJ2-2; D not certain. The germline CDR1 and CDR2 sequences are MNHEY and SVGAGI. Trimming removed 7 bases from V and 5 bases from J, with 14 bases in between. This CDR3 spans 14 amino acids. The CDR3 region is CASKQIAGTGELFF. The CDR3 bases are TGTGCCAGCAAGCAGATTGCCGGGACCGGGGAGCTGTTTTTT.

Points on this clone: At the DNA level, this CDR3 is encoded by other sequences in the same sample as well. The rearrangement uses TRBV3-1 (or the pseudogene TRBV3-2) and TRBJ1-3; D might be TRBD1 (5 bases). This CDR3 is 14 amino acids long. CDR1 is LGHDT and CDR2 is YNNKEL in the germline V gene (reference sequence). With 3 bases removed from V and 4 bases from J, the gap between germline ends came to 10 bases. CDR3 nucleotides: TGTGCCAGCAGCCAGCAGGGTTCCGGAAACACCATATATTTT. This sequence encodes CASSQQGSGNTIYF.

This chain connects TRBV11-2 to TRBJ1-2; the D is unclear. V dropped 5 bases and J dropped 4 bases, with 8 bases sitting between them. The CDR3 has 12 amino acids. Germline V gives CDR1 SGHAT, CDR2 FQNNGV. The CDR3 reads CASSATVYGYTF. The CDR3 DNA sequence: TGTGCCAGCAGCGCAACAGTCTATGGCTACACCTTC.

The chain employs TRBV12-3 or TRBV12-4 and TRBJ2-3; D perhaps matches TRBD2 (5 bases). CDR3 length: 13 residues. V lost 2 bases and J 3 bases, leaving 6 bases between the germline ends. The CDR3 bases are TGTGCCAGCAGTTTACGGGGAACAGATACGCAGTATTTT. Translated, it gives CASSLRGTDTQYF.

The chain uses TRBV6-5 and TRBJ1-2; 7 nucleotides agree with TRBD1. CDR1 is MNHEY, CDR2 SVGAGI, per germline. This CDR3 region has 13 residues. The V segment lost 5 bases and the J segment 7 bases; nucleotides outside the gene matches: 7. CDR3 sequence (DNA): TGTGCCAGCAGTCTCGACAGGGTGTCTGGCTACACCTTC. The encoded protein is CASSLDRVSGYTF.